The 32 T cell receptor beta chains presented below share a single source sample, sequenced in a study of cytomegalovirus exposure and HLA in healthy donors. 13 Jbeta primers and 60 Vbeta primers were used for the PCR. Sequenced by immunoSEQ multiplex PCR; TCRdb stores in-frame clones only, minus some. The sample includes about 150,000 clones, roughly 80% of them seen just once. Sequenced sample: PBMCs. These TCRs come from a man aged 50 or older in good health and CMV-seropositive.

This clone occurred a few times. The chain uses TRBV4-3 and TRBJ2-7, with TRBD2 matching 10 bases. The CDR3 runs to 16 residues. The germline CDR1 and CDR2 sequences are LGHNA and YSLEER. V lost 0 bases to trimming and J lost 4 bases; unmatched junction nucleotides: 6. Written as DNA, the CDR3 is TGCGCCAGCAGCCAAGATGTGGGGACTAGCGCGTACGAGCAGTACTTC. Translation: CASSQDVGTSAYEQYF.

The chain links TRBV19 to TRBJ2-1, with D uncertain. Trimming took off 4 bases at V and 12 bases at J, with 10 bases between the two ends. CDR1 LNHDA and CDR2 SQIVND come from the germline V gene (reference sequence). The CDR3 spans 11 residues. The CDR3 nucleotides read TGTGCCAGTAGTAGGGCCGGTCTGCAGTTCTTC. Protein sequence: CASSRAGLQFF.

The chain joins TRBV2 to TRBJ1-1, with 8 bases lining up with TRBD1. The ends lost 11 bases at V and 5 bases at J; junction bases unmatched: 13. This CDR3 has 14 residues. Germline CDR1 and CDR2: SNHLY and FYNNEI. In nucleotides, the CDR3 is TGTGCCGCACAGGGGGGACAACGGGGGACTGAAGCTTTCTTT. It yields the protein CAAQGGQRGTEAFF.

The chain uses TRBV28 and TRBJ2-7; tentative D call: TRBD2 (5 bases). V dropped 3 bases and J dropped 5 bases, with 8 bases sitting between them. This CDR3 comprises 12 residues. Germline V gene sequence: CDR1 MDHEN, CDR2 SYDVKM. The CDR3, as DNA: TGTGCCAGCAGTTTGGCTAGCAACGAGCAGTACTTC. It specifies CASSLASNEQYF.

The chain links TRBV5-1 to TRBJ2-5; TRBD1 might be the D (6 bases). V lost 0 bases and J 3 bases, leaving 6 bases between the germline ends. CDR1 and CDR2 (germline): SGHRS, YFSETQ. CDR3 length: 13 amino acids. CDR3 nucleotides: TGCGCCAGCAGCTTGGGACAGGAAGAGACCCAGTACTTC. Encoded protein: CASSLGQEETQYF.

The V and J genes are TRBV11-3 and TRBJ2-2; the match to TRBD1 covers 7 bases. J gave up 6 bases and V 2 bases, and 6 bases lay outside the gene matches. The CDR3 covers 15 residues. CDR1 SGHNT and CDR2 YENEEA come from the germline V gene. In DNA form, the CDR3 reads TGTGCCAGCAGCTTACGACAGGGATCCGCCGGGGAGCTGTTTTTT. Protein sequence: CASSLRQGSAGELFF.

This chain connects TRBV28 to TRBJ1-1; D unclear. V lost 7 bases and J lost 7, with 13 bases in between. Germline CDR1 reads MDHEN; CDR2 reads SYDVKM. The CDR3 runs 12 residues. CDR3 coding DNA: TGTGCCAGCACTTCCCCTGGCATTGAAGCTTTCTTT. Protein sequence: CASTSPGIEAFF.

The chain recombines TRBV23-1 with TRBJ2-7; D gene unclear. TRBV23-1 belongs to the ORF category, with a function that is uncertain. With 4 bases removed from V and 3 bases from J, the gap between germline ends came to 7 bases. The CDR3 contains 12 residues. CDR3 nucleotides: TGCGCCAGCAGTCCCCCGGGCTACGAGCAGTACTTC. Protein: CASSPPGYEQYF.

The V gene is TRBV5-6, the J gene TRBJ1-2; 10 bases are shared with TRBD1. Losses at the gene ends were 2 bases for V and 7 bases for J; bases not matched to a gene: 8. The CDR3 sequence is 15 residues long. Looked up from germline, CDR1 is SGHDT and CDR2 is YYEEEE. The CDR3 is CASSLPGQGSFGYTF. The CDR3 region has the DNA TGTGCCAGCAGCTTACCGGGACAGGGGTCGTTTGGCTACACCTTC.

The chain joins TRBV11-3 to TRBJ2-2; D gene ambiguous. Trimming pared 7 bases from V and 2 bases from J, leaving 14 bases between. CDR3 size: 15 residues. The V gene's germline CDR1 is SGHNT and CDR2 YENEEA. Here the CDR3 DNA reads TGTGCCAGCAACTCCACCGGAGTTAACACCGGGGAGCTGTTTTTT. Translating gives CASNSTGVNTGELFF.

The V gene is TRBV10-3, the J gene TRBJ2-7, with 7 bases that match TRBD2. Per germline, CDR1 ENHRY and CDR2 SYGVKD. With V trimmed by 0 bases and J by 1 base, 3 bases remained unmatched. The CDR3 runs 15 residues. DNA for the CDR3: TGTGCCATCAGTGAGTCGGGGCGGGGGTCCTACGAGCAGTACTTC. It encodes CAISESGRGSYEQYF.

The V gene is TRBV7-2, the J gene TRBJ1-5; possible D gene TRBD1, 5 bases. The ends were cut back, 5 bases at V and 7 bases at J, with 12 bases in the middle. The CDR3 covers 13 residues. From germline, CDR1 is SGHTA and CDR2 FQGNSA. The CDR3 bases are TGTGCCAGCAGCCGGAGGGGAGGGCAGCCCCAGCATTTT. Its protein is CASSRRGGQPQHF.

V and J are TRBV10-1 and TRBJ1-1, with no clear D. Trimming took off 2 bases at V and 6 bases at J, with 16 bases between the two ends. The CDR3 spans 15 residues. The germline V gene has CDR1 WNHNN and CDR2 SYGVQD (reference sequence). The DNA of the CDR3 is TGCGCCAGCAGTGAGCCCACAACCACTACGCCTGAAGCTTTCTTT. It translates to CASSEPTTTTPEAFF.

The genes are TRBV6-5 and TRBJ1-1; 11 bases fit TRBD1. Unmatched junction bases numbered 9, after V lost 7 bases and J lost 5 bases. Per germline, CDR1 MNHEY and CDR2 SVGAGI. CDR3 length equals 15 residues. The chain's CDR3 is CASMFAGTGGTEAFF. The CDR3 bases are TGTGCCAGCATGTTTGCCGGGACAGGGGGAACTGAAGCTTTCTTT.

Here the CDR3 DNA reads TGTGCCAGCAGCTTACGACAGGGTTCTACATCACCCCTCCACTTT. This translates into CASSLRQGSTSPLHF. The V and J genes are TRBV7-9 and TRBJ1-6; 7 bases line up with TRBD1. Germline assignment: CDR1 SEHNR and CDR2 FQNEAQ (reference sequence). CDR3 length equals 15 residues. The V gene end was trimmed by 2 bases and the J gene end by 10 bases; junction bases not matched to a gene: 8.

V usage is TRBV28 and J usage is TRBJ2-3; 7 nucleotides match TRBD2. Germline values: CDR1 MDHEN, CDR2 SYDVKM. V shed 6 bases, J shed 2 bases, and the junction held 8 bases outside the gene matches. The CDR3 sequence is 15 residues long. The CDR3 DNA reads TGTGCCAGCAGAACAACCGGGAGGAACACAGATACGCAGTATTTT. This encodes CASRTTGRNTDTQYF. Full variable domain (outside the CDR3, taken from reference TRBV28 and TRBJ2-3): DVKVTQSSRYLVKRTGEKVFLECVQDMDHENMFWYRQDPGLGLRLIYFSYDVKMKEKGDIPEGYSVSREKKERFSLILESASTNQTSMYLCASRTTGRNTDTQYFGPGTRLTVL.

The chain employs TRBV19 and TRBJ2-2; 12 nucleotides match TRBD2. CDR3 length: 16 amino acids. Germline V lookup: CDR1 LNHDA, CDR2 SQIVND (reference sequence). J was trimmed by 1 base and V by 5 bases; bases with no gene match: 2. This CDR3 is CASSRTSGVNTGELFF. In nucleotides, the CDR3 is TGTGCCAGTAGTCGGACTAGCGGGGTGAACACCGGGGAGCTGTTTTTT.

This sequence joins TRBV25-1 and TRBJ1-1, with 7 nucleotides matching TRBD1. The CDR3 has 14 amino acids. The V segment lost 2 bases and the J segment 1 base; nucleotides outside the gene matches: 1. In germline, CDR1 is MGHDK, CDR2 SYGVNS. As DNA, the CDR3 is TGTGCCAGCAGTGAACAGGGGGGGAACACTGAAGCTTTCTTT. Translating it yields CASSEQGGNTEAFF.

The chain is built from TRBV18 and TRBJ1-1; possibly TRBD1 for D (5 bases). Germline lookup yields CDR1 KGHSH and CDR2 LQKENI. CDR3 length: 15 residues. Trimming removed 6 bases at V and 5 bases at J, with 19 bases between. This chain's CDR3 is CASSREGPSGTEAFF. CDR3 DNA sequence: TGTGCCAGCTCTCGGGAGGGGCCAAGCGGAACTGAAGCTTTCTTT.

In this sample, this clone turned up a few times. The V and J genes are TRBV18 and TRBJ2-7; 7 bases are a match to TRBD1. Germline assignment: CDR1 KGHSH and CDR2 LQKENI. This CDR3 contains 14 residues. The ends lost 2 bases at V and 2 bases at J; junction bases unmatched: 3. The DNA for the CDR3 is TGTGCCAGCTCACCAAGGGACAGTACCTACGAGCAGTACTTC. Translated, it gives CASSPRDSTYEQYF. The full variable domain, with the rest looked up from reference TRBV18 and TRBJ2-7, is NAGVMQNPRHLVRRRGQEARLRCSPMKGHSHVYWYRQLPEEGLKFMVYLQKENIIDESGMPKERFSAEFPKEGPSILRIQQVVRGDSAAYFCASSPRDSTYEQYFGPGTRLTVT.

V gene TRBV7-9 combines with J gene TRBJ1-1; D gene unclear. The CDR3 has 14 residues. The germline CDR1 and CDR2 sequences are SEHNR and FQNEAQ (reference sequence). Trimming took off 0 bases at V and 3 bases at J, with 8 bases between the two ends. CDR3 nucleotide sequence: TGTGCCAGCAGCTTAGCGAACAGTTACACTGAAGCTTTCTTT. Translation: CASSLANSYTEAFF.

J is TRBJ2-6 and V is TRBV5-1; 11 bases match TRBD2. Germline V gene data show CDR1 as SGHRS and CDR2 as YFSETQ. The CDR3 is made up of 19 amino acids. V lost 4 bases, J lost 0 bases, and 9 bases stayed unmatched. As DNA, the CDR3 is TGCGCCAGCAGCCCTAACTTAGCGGGAGGGGTCTCTGGGGCCAACGTCCTGACTTTC. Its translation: CASSPNLAGGVSGANVLTF.

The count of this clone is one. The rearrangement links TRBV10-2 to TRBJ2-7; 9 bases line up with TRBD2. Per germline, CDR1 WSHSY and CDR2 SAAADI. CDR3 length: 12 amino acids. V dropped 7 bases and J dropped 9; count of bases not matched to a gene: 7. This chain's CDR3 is CASTPSGVGQYF. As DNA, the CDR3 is TGCGCCAGCACGCCTAGCGGGGTGGGGCAGTACTTC.

The CDR3 protein is CASSLRWDRSTEAFF. The CDR3 DNA follows: TGTGCCAGCAGCTTAAGGTGGGACAGAAGCACTGAAGCTTTCTTT. V is TRBV7-8 and J is TRBJ1-1, with TRBD1 matching 7 bases. Trimming at V came to 2 bases and at J to 4 bases, leaving 7 bases not matched to a gene. Germline CDR1 is SGHVS and CDR2 is FQNEAQ. This CDR3 contains 15 residues.

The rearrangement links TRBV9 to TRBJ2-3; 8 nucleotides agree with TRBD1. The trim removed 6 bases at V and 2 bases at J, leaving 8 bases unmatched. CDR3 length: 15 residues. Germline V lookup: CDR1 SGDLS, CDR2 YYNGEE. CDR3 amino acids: CASTYRGFLTDTQYF. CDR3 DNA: TGTGCCAGCACATACAGGGGGTTCCTCACAGATACGCAGTATTTT.

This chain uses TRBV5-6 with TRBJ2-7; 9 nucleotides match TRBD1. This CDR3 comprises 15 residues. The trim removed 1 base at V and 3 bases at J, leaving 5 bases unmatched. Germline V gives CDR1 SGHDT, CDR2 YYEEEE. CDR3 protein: CASSLLGQGVYEQYF. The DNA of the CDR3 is TGTGCCAGCAGCTTGTTGGGACAGGGAGTCTACGAGCAGTACTTC.

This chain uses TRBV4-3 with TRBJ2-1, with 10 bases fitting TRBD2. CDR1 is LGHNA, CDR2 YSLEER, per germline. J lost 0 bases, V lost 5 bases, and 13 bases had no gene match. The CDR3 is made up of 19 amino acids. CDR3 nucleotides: TGCGCCAGCAGCTCGACTAGCGGGTCGTATGCCAGCTCCTACAATGAGCAGTTCTTC. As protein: CASSSTSGSYASSYNEQFF.

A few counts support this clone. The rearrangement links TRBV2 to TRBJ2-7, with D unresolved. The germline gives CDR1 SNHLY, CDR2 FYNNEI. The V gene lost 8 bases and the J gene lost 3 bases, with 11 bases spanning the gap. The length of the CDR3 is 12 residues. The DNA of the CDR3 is TGTGCCAGCCGGCCCCCGGGCTACGAGCAGTACTTC. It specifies CASRPPGYEQYF.

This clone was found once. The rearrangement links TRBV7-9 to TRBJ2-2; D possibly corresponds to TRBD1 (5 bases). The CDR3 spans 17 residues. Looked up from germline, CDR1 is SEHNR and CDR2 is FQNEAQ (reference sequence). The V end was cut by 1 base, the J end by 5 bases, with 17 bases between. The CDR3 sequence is CASSLVGRAIRTGELFF. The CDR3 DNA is TGTGCCAGCAGCTTAGTTGGCAGGGCCATTCGGACCGGGGAGCTGTTTTTT. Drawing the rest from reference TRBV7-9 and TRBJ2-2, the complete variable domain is DTGVSQNPRHKITKRGQNVTFRCDPISEHNRLYWYRQTLGQGPEFLTYFQNEAQLEKSRLLSDRFSAERPKGSFSTLEIQRTEQGDSAMYLCASSLVGRAIRTGELFFGEGSRLTVL.

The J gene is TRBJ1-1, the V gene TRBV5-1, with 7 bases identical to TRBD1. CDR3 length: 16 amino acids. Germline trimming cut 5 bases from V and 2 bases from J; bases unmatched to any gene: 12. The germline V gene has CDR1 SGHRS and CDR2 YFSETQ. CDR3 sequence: CASRLSTGTQNTEAFF. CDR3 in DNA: TGCGCCAGCAGGCTTTCGACAGGGACCCAAAACACTGAAGCTTTCTTT.

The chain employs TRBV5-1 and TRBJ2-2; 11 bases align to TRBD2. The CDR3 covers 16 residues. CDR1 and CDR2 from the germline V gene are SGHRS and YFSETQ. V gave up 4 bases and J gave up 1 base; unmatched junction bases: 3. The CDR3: CASSTGLAGNTGELFF. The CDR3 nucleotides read TGCGCCAGCAGCACTGGACTAGCGGGGAACACCGGGGAGCTGTTTTTT. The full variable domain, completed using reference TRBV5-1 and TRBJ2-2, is KAGVTQTPRYLIKTRGQQVTLSCSPISGHRSVSWYQQTPGQGLQFLFEYFSETQRNKGNFPGRFSGRQFSNSRSEMNVSTLELGDSALYLCASSTGLAGNTGELFFGEGSRLTVL.

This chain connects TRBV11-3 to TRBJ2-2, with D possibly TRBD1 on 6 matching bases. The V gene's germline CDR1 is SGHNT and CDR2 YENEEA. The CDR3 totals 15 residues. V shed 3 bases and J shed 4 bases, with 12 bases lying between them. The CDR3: CASSFGQGSTGELFF. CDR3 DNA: TGTGCCAGCAGCTTTGGCCAGGGGAGCACCGGGGAGCTGTTTTTT.